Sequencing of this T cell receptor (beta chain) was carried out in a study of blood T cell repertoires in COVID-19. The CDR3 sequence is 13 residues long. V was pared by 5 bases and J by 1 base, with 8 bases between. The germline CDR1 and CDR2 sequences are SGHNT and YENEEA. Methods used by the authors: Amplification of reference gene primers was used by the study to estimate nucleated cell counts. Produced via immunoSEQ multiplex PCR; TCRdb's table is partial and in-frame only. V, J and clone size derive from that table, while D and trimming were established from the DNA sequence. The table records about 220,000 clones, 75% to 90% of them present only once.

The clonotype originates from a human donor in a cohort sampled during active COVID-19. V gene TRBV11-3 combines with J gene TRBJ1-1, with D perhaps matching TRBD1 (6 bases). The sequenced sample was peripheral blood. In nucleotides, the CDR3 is TGTGCCAGCAGCCAGACAGGGAACACTGAAGCTTTCTTT. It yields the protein CASSQTGNTEAFF.